Sequencing of this T cell receptor (beta chain) was carried out in a study of blood T cells in healthy people across ages (dated by TCRdb to about 2015). Some background on the complete study: In model experiments, template switching captured roughly one uniquely barcoded TCR beta cDNA molecule for every two T cells. For two donors (one aged 18 to 29 and one aged 80 or older), the study analyzed two additional independent replicas of 1 million unique cDNA reads from the same blood draw. The donors were divided into four age groups: young (average around 17 years), middle-aged (about 39), aged (62) and long-lived (82). To avoid experimental bias, donors of different ages were distributed randomly across sequencing lanes. Using deep sequencing normalized with unique cDNA molecular identifiers, the study measured how TCR beta repertoire diversity changes with age.

Donors were 39 systemically healthy Caucasian individuals from Russia aged 6 to 90 years. Each donor gave ten milliliters of peripheral blood, collected into EDTA-treated Vacutainer tubes. PBMCs were isolated by Ficoll-Paque density-gradient centrifugation, with at least 7 million obtained per sample. Total RNA was extracted from PBMCs with Trizol reagent, with at least 6 micrograms obtained per sample. Naive CD45RAhigh/CD27high T cell percentages were measured by flow cytometry on a PBMC aliquot from every donor. A word on this clonotype: The antigen this receptor binds is unknown. One base away there is no much larger clone; base qualities are not given.

The CDR3 measures 15 amino acids from cysteine to phenylalanine. This entry keeps only the CDR3 DNA: 45 bases, framed from base 1. Germline trimming amounts to 2 bases on V and 0 bases on J, with 4 as the count of junction bases outside the gene matches. Based on the germline V gene, the CDR1 and CDR2 sequences are KGHSH and LQKENI. Library construction relied on 5' RACE. Sequencing used an Illumina HiSeq 2500. A second PCR of about 7 to 12 cycles was run with a J-beta primer mix and a sample-barcoded 5' primer. Each TCR beta cDNA molecule received a unique molecular identifier from a template-switch 5' adaptor carrying 12 random nucleotides. At least 2.5 million CDR3-containing paired-end reads were obtained from each sample. The Mint cDNA synthesis kit, primed by a TRBC-specific oligonucleotide, was used to synthesize first-strand cDNA from all RNA. After uracil-DNA glycosylase treatment, a first 18-cycle PCR used universal primers M1SS and BC2_uni_R on all cDNA. As for the authors' bioinformatics: Each sample was normalized by randomly selecting 1 million high-quality reads, each carrying a distinct molecular identifier. Reads with shared molecular identifiers were discarded instead of being binned into consensus sequences. MiTCR, set to a Q25 quality threshold and the strictest error-elimination algorithm, was used for CDR3 identification, clonotype clustering and error correction. Lower-bound total TCR beta diversity was estimated with a nonparametric unseen species model using Euler transformation. TCRdb reran the public reads through fastp at Q25 and MiXCR, keeping productive beta chains. All rows with the same CDR3 protein become a single entry with the most common DNA and genes. None of the V and J calls come from the authors' own analysis; TCRdb made them. The sample table records about 730,000 distinct CDR3 sequences; roughly 47% of these occur just once. In total, the top ten clones hold 20% to 25% of the sample.

Broad study findings and their caveats: Because profiling used bulk unsorted PBMCs, naive and antigen-experienced compartments could not be compared conclusively. As age increased, observed TCR beta diversity per million T cells dropped in a roughly linear way, and a significant reduction was already evident by age about 40. Estimates of total diversity from one million sequenced T cells were regarded as lower bounds and underestimates. Donor CMV infection status was unknown, potentially confounding age-related changes in expanded clonotypes. Compared with the aged group, the long-lived group had more naive CD4+ T cells, fewer expanded clones and increased TCR diversity, suggesting age selection. The percentage of naive T cells measured by flow cytometry correlated strongly with observed TCR beta diversity.

This TCR derives from a woman aged 55 to 70 in good health. Sequencing input: blood. The chain joins TRBV18 to TRBJ2-7; TRBD2 aligns with 7 central bases. The CDR3 sequence is CASSPASGPSYEQYF. DNA sequence: TGTGCCAGCTCACCAGCTAGCGGTCCCTCCTACGAGCAGTACTTC. The full variable domain, completed from the reference TRBV18 and TRBJ2-7 proteins outside the CDR3, reads NAGVMQNPRHLVRRRGQEARLRCSPMKGHSHVYWYRQLPEEGLKFMVYLQKENIIDESGMPKERFSAEFPKEGPSILRIQQVVRGDSAAYFCASSPASGPSYEQYFGPGTRLTVT.